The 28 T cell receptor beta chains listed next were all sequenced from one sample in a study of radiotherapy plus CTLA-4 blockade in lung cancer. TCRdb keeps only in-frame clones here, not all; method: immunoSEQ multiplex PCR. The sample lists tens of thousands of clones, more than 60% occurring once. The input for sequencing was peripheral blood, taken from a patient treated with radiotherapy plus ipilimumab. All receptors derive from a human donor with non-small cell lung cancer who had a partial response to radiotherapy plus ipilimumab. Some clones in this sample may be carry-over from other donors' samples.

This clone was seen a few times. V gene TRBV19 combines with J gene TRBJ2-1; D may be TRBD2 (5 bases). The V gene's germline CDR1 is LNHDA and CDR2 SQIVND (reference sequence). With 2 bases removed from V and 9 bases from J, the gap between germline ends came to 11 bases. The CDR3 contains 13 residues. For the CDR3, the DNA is TGTGCCAGTAGTATACCAGCGGTAGGTGAGCAGTTCTTC. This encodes CASSIPAVGEQFF.

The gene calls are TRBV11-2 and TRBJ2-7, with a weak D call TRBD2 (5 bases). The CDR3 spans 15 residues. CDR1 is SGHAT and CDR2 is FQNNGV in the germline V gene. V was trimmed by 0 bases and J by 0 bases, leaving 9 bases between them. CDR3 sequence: CASSLDRGPSYEQYF. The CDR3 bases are TGTGCCAGCAGCTTAGATAGAGGGCCCTCCTACGAGCAGTACTTC.

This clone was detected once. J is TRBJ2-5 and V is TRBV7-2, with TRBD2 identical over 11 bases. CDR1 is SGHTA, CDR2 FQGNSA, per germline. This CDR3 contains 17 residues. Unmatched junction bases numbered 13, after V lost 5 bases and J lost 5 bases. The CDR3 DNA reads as TGTGCCAGCAGCGCGCTCCGTTCTAGCGGGGGGAGGGAGACCCAGTACTTC. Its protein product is CASSALRSSGGRETQYF.

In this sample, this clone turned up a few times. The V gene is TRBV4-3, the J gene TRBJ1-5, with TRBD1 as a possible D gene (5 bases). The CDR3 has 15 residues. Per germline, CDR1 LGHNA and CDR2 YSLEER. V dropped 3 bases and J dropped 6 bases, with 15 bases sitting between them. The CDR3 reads CASSQNWGVGQPQHF. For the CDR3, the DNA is TGCGCCAGCAGCCAGAATTGGGGCGTCGGTCAGCCCCAGCATTTT.

Written as DNA, the CDR3 is TGTGCCAGTAGTATAGAATGGCGGGGGGCCTCCTACAATGAGCAGTTCTTC. Translation gives CASSIEWRGASYNEQFF. The rearrangement uses TRBV19 and TRBJ2-1, with TRBD2 matching over 8 bases. There are 17 residues in the CDR3. V trimming: 0 bases; J trimming: 0 bases; junction bases outside the gene matches: 4. Germline loops: CDR1 LNHDA, CDR2 SQIVND (reference sequence).

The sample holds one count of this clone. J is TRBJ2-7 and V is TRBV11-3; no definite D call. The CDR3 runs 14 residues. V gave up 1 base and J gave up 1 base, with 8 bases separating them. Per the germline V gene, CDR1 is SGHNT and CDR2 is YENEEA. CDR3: CASSLGASSYEQYF. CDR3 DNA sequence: TGTGCCAGCAGCTTAGGAGCTTCTTCCTACGAGCAGTACTTC.

CDR3 in DNA: TGTGCCAGCAGGAGAAACGGACAGGGCATATTTGAAGCTTTCTTT. This translates into CASRRNGQGIFEAFF. The chain has TRBV6-1 and TRBJ1-1, with TRBD1 matching 8 bases. CDR1 and CDR2 from the germline V gene are MNHNS and SASEGT. The CDR3 length is 15 residues. Trimming took 6 bases from V and 7 from J; bases not matched to a gene: 13.

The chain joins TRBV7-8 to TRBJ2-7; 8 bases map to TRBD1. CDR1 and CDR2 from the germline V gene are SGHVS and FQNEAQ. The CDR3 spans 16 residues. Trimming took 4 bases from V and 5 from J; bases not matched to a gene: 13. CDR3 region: CASSSPRVRGLNEQYF. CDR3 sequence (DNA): TGTGCCAGCAGCTCTCCCCGGGTCAGGGGGCTCAACGAGCAGTACTTC.

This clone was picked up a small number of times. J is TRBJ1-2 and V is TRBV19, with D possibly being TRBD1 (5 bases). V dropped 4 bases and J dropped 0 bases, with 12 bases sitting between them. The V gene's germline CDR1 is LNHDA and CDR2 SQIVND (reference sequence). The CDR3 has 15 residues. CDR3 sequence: CASSTARDSNYGYTF. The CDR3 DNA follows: TGTGCCAGTAGTACAGCCCGGGACTCTAACTATGGCTACACCTTC.

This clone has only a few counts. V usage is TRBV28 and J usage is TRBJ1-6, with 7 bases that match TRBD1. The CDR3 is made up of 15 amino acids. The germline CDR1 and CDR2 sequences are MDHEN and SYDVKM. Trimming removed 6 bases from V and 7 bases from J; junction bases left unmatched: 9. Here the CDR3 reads CASRLQGVGNSPLHF. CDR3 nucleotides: TGTGCCAGCAGGCTGCAGGGGGTGGGGAATTCACCCCTCCACTTT.

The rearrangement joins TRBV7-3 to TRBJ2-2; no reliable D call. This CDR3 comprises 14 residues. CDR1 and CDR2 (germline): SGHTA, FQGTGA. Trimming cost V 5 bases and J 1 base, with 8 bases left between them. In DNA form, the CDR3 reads TGTGCCAGCAGCGCGACACTGAACACCGGGGAGCTGTTTTTT. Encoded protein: CASSATLNTGELFF.

CDR3 residues: CASSYSRQHTEAFF. In DNA, the CDR3 is TGTGCCAGCAGTTACTCGAGGCAACACACTGAAGCTTTCTTT. This chain joins TRBV6-5 and TRBJ1-1; no clear D gene. Germline CDR1 and CDR2: MNHEY and SVGAGI. The CDR3 consists of 14 residues. The germline V and J ends were trimmed by 0 bases and 3 bases, with 8 bases remaining between them.

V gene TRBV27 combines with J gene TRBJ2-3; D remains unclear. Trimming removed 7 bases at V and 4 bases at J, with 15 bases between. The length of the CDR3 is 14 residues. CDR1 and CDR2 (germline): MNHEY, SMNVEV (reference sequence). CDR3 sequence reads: CASNSLSYSDTQYF. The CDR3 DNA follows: TGTGCCAGCAACTCCCTATCGTACTCAGATACGCAGTATTTT.

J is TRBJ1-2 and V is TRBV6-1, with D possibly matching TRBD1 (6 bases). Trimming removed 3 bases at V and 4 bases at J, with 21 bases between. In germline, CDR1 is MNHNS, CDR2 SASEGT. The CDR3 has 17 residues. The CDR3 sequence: CASSDPPGQRLSYGYTF. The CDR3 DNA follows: TGTGCCAGCAGTGACCCACCCGGACAGCGTCTATCCTATGGCTACACCTTC.

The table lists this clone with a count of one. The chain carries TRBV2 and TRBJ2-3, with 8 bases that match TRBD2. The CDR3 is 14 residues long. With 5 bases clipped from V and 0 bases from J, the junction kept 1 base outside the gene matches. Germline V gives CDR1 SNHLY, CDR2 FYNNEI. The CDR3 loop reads CASSRGGSTDTQYF. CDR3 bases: TGTGCCAGCAGTCGGGGGGGAAGCACAGATACGCAGTATTTT.

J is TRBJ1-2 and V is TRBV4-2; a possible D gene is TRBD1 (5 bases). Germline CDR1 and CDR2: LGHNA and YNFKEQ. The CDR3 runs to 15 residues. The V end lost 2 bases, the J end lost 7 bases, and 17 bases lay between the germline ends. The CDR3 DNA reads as TGTGCCAGCAGCCAAAGCTTAGTCGGGGGAGTTGGCTACACCTTC. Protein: CASSQSLVGGVGYTF.

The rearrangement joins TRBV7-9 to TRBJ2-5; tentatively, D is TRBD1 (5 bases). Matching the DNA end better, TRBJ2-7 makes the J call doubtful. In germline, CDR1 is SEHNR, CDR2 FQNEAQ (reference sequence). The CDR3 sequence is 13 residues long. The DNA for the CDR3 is TGTGCCAGCAGCGGCGCAGGGTATCACGAGCAGTACTTC. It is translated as CASSGAGYHEQYF.

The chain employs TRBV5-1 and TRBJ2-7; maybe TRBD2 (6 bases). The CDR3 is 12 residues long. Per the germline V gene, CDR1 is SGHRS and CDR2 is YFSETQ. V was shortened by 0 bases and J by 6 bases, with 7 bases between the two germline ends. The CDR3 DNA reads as TGCGCCAGCAGCTTGGTGGGGGGCGAGCAGTACTTC. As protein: CASSLVGGEQYF. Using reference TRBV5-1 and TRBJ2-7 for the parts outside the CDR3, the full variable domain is KAGVTQTPRYLIKTRGQQVTLSCSPISGHRSVSWYQQTPGQGLQFLFEYFSETQRNKGNFPGRFSGRQFSNSRSEMNVSTLELGDSALYLCASSLVGGEQYFGPGTRLTVT.

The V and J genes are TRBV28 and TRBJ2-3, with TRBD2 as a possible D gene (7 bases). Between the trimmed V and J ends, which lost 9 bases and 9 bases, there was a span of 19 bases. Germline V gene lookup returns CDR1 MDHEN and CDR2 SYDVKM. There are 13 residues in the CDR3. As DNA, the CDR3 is TGTGCCAGTTCGGGGGGCGGACGGGGGACGCAGTATTTT. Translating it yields CASSGGGRGTQYF.

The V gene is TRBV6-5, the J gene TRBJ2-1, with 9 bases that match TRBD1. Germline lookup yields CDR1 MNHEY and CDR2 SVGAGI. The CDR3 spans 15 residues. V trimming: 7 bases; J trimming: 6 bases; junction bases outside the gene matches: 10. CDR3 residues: CASKNRDRAPNEQFF. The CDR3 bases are TGTGCCAGCAAGAACCGGGACAGGGCCCCCAATGAGCAGTTCTTC.

The CDR3 sequence is CASSSQGAGYEQYF. The CDR3 nucleotides read TGTGCCAGCAGCTCACAGGGGGCAGGTTACGAGCAGTACTTC. V usage is TRBV7-3 and J usage is TRBJ2-7; 9 nucleotides align to TRBD1. The CDR3 spans 14 residues. Germline V gene lookup returns CDR1 SGHTA and CDR2 FQGTGA. V gave up 4 bases and J gave up 4 bases; unmatched junction bases: 5.

CDR3 protein: CASSSVTGRNTEAFF. The CDR3 DNA follows: TGTGCCAGCAGCTCAGTCACAGGGCGGAACACTGAAGCTTTCTTT. The chain links TRBV5-4 to TRBJ1-1, with D possibly matching TRBD1 (6 bases). In germline, CDR1 is SGHNT, CDR2 YYREEE (reference sequence). V was trimmed by 3 bases and J by 1 base, leaving 13 bases between them. There are 15 residues in the CDR3.

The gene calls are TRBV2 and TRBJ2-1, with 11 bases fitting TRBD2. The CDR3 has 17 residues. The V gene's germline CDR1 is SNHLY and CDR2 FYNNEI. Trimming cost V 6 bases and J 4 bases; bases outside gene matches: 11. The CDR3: CASRLLASGRRYNEQFF. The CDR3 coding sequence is TGTGCCAGCAGGCTATTGGCTAGCGGGAGGAGGTACAATGAGCAGTTCTTC.

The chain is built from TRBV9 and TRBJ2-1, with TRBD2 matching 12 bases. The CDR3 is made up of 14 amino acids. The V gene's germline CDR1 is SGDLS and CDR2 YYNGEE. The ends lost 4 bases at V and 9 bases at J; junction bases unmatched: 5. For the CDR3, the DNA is TGTGCCAGCAGCCCCGGACTAGCGGGAAGTGAGCAGTTCTTC. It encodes CASSPGLAGSEQFF.

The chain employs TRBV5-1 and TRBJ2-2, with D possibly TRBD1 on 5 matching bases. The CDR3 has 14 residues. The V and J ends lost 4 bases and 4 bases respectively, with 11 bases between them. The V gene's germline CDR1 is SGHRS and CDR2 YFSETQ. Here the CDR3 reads CASSPQVSTGELFF. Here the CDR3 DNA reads TGCGCCAGCAGCCCACAGGTTTCCACCGGGGAGCTGTTTTTT.

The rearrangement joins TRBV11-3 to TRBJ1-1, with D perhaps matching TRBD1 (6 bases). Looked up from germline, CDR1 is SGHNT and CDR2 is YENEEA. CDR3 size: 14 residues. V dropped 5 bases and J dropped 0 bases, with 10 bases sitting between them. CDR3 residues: CASSPGAMNTEAFF. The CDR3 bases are TGTGCCAGCAGCCCAGGGGCCATGAACACTGAAGCTTTCTTT.

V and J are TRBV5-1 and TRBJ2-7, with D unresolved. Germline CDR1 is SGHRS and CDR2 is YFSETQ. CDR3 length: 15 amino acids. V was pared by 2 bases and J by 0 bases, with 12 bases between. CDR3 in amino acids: CASSFFSPSSYEQYF. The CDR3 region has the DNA TGCGCCAGCAGCTTTTTCAGCCCTAGCTCCTACGAGCAGTACTTC.

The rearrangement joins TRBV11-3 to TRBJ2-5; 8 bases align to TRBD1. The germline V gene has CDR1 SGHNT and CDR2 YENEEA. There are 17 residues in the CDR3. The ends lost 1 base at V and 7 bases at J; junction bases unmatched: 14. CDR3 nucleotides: TGTGCCAGCAGCTTAGGAGGGGGGACAGGAGGACTCAGGACCCAGTACTTC. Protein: CASSLGGGTGGLRTQYF.